Reported below is one TCR beta chain. Study processing details: Reference gene primer amplification gave nucleated cell count estimates. Libraries were prepared by immunoSEQ multiplex PCR; TCRdb keeps only in-frame clonotypes and omits some of them. That table supplies the V and J calls and clone size; D and trimming were determined from the DNA. The sample shows a few hundred thousand clones, 85% to 90% of them seen only once. Adults between roughly 18 and 89 years of age took part from fewer than 30 US areas. This CDR3 has 15 residues. Germline loops: CDR1 MGHRA, CDR2 YSYEKL. J gave up 8 bases and V 0 bases, and 6 bases lay outside the gene matches. The data stem from a study of blood T cell repertoires in COVID-19. About the research overall: Samples representing acute and convalescent COVID-19 were sourced from the United States, Italy and Spain. Nucleic acid was either cDNA or gDNA, and it came from T cells, B-cell-depleted T cells, or PBMCs.

Sequencing was carried out using PBMCs or T cells enriched from blood (not recorded which). The source of this sequence is a man aged 18 to 29 who had recovered from COVID-19. The V gene is TRBV4-1, the J gene TRBJ2-4, with 8 bases matching TRBD2. CDR3 in DNA: TGCGCCAGCAGCCAAGATCTGAATAGCGGGGACATTCAGTACTTC. Translated, it gives CASSQDLNSGDIQYF.